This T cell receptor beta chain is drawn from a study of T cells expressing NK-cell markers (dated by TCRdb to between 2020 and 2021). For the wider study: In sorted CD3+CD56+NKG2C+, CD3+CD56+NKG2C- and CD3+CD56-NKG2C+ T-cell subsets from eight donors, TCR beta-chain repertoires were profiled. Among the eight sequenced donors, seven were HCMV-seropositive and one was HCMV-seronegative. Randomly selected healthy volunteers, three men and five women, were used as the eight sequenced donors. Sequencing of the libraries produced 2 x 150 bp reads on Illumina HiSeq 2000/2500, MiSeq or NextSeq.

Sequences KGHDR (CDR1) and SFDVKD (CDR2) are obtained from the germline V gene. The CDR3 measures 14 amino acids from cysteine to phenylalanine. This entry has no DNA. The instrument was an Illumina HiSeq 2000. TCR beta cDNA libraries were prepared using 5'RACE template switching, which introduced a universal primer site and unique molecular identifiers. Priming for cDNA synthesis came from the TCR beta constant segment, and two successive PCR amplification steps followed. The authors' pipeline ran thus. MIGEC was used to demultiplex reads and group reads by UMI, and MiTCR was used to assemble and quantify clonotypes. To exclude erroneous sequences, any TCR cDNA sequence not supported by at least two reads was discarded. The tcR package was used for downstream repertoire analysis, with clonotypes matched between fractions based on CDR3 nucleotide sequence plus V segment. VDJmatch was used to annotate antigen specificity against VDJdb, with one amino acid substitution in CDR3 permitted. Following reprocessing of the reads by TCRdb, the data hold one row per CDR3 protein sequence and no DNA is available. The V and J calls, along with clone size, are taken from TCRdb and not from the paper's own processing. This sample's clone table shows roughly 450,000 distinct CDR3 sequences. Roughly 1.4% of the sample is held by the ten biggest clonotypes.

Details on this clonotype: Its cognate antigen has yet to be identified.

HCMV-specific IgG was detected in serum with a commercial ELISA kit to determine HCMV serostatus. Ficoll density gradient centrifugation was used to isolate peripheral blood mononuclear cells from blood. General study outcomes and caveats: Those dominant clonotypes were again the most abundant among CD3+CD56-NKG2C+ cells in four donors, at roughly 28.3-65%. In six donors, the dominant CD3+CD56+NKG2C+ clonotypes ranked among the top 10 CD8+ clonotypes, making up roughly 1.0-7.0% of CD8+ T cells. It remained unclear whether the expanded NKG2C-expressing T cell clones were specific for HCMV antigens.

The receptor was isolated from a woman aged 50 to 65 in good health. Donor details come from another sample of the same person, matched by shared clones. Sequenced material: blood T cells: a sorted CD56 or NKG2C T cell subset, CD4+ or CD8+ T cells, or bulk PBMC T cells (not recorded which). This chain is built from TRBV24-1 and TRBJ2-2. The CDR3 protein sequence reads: CATSDLRVAGELFF.